A single sample is the source of the 6 T cell receptor beta chains below, sequenced in a study of T cells in Graves' hyperthyroidism and ophthalmopathy. What was amplified from RNA transcripts were TCR beta CDR3 regions. The primer set for the first-round RT-PCR of the TCR CDR3 was HTBI. TCRdb reanalysed the multiplex PCR reads using MiXCR and keeps one entry per CDR3 protein. The top ten clones hold around two thirds of a sample with some 150,000 distinct CDR3 sequences, less than 25% of them seen once. Input material: blood. The receptors were sampled from a woman aged 50 to 65 with Graves' hyperthyroidism that later progressed to Graves' ophthalmopathy.

Comments on this clonotype: One end of the junction does not line up with germline, which may come from a read error. This chain connects TRBV12-3 or TRBV12-4 to TRBJ1-1; TRBD1 agrees at 7 bases. This CDR3 region has 14 residues. The CDR3 loop is CASSTDRDNSEAFF. The DNA of the CDR3 is TGTGCCAGCAGTACTGACAGGGATAACAGTGAAGCTTTCTTT.

The table lists this clonotype with many counts. DNA of the CDR3: TGCGCCAGCAGTCCGTCCGGGACAGAAAAATACGAGCAGTACTTC. Translated: CASSPSGTEKYEQYF. The gene calls are TRBV4-1 and TRBJ2-7; 7 positions agree with TRBD1. The V gene's germline CDR1 is MGHRA and CDR2 YSYEKL. J gave up 4 bases and V 6 bases, and 12 bases lay outside the gene matches. This CDR3 is built from 15 residues.

The chain carries TRBV7-9 and TRBJ1-1; D call uncertain. Trimming shortened V by 5 bases and J by 3 bases, and 7 bases separated the two germline ends. This CDR3 has 12 amino acids. CDR1 is SEHNR, CDR2 FQNEAQ, per germline (reference sequence). Written as DNA, the CDR3 is TGTGCCAGCAGCGCCGGCGACACTGAAGCTTTCTTT. This codes for CASSAGDTEAFF.

This clonotype was observed many times. The chain joins TRBV27 to TRBJ2-1, with 7 bases identical to TRBD2. CDR1 is MNHEY and CDR2 is SMNVEV in the germline V gene (reference sequence). The V gene end was trimmed by 0 bases and the J gene end by 5 bases; junction bases not matched to a gene: 7. The CDR3 is made up of 16 amino acids. The CDR3 DNA reads TGTGCCAGCAGTTTATCCCCCGACGGGAGGAACAATGAGCAGTTCTTC. This gives the protein CASSLSPDGRNNEQFF.

This clonotype has just a few counts. The chain links TRBV24-1 to TRBJ2-1, with TRBD1 matching 9 bases. Unmatched junction bases numbered 6, after V lost 4 bases and J lost 3 bases. The CDR3 is 16 residues long. Germline lookup yields CDR1 KGHDR and CDR2 SFDVKD. This CDR3 reads CATSDPTGGLYNEQFF. As DNA, the CDR3 is TGTGCCACCAGTGACCCTACAGGGGGCCTCTACAATGAGCAGTTCTTC.

This clonotype was seen only a few times. J is TRBJ2-5 and V is TRBV30; 12 bases are shared with TRBD1. The CDR3 has 15 amino acids. Germline V gene sequence: CDR1 GTSNPN, CDR2 SVGIG (reference sequence). V shed 0 bases and J 5 bases; nucleotides not matched to a gene: 4. The CDR3 DNA reads as TGTGCCTGGAGTGTAGGGACAGGGGGCTCGGAGACCCAGTACTTC. It yields the protein CAWSVGTGGSETQYF. The full variable domain, with the rest looked up from reference TRBV30 and TRBJ2-5, is SQTIHQWPATLVQPVGSPLSLECTVEGTSNPNLYWYRQAAGRGLQLLFYSVGIGQISSEVPQNLSASRPQDRQFILSSKKLLLSDSGFYLCAWSVGTGGSETQYFGPGTRLLVL.